These 29 T cell receptor beta chains share one sample of origin, sequenced in a study of blood T cells in healthy people across ages. A sample-barcoded 5' primer and a J-beta primer mix were used in a second PCR of roughly 7 to 12 cycles. TCRdb reprocessed the 5' RACE reads with MiXCR, giving one entry per CDR3 protein. The data contain about 570,000 distinct CDR3 sequences, approximately 25% of them singletons. The specimen was blood. The receptor source for this set is a woman aged 70-85 years in good health.

This chain connects TRBV3-1 to TRBJ1-2; D not certain. Germline assignment: CDR1 LGHDT and CDR2 YNNKEL (reference sequence). The CDR3 runs 15 residues. Between the trimmed V and J ends, which lost 4 bases and 6 bases, there was a span of 18 bases. This CDR3 reads CASSPSSPVLHGYTF. CDR3 DNA sequence: TGTGCCAGCAGCCCCTCCTCGCCGGTACTCCATGGCTACACCTTC.

The chain has TRBV12-3 or TRBV12-4 and TRBJ2-7, with D maybe TRBD2 (5 bases). The ends were cut back, 3 bases at V and 3 bases at J, with 12 bases in the middle. The CDR3 length is 14 residues. The CDR3 nucleotides read TGTGCCAGCAGTTTTACCGGACTGAACTACGAGCAGTACTTC. This encodes CASSFTGLNYEQYF.

Comments on this clonotype: A much more abundant neighbour one base away suggests this may be a read error. The chain links TRBV12-3 or TRBV12-4 to TRBJ1-4; D unclear. CDR3 length: 14 residues. CDR3 in DNA: TGTGCCAGCTGTTTGATGGCAAAAGGTGAAAAACTGTTTTTT. Protein: CASCLMAKGEKLFF.

V and J are TRBV11-2 and TRBJ2-1, with D perhaps matching TRBD2 (6 bases). The CDR3 is 14 residues long. Deletions cut 1 base from V and 8 bases from J, with 12 bases between. Germline V gene sequence: CDR1 SGHAT, CDR2 FQNNGV. As DNA, the CDR3 is TGTGCCAGCAGCTTAGCCGGGACTGGGCATGAGCAGTTCTTC. Encoded protein: CASSLAGTGHEQFF.

A few counts support this clonotype. The chain carries TRBV20-1 and TRBJ2-5; the D call may be TRBD1 or TRBD2 (5 bases each). The J call may be faulty, since TRBJ2-1 better matches the DNA end. CDR1 DFQATT and CDR2 SNEGSKA come from the germline V gene (reference sequence). This CDR3 spans 11 amino acids. Here the CDR3 DNA reads TGCAGTGCTAGAGCGTGGGACCAGCAGTTCTTC. Its protein is CSARAWDQQFF.

This clonotype was found a few times. This rearrangement joins TRBV27 to TRBJ1-2; no clear D gene. The CDR3 runs to 16 residues. Trimming stripped 1 base from V and 2 bases from J, with 14 bases between. From germline, CDR1 is MNHEY and CDR2 SMNVEV (reference sequence). The CDR3: CASSLFGRVTNYGYTF. CDR3 bases: TGTGCCAGCAGTTTATTCGGTCGGGTAACGAACTATGGCTACACCTTC.

The V call is TRBV3-1, the J call TRBJ2-1, with 8 bases aligning to TRBD2. Unmatched junction bases numbered 8, after V lost 4 bases and J lost 9 bases. From germline, CDR1 is LGHDT and CDR2 YNNKEL (reference sequence). The CDR3 has 14 amino acids. CDR3 residues: CASSLGLALSEQFF. In nucleotides, the CDR3 is TGTGCCAGCAGCCTAGGACTAGCATTGAGTGAGCAGTTCTTC.

The chain links TRBV7-6 to TRBJ2-1, with 10 positions matching TRBD2. Trimming removed 4 bases from V and 0 bases from J; junction bases left unmatched: 9. Looked up from germline, CDR1 is SGHVS and CDR2 is FNYEAQ. The length of the CDR3 is 18 residues. The CDR3 nucleotides are TGTGCCAGCAGCTCTCAGACTAGCGGGCTCTACTCCTACAATGAGCAGTTCTTC. It encodes CASSSQTSGLYSYNEQFF.

On this clonotype itself: The junction differs from germline at one of its ends, possibly a read error. V is TRBV3-1 and J is TRBJ2-2; D gene unclear. The V gene's germline CDR1 is LGHDT and CDR2 YNNKEL (reference sequence). This CDR3 contains 14 residues. The CDR3 here is CASGHLSPGGELFF. In nucleotides, the CDR3 is TGTGCCAGCGGCCATCTCTCTCCGGGCGGGGAGCTGTTTTTT.

This clonotype has more than one count but fewer than ten. V gene TRBV4-3 combines with J gene TRBJ2-3; 12 bases are shared with TRBD2. CDR3 length: 18 amino acids. Germline values: CDR1 LGHNA, CDR2 YSLEER. J was trimmed by 0 bases and V by 1 base; bases with no gene match: 5. Written as DNA, the CDR3 is TGCGCCAGCAGCCAAGCTGAGACTAGCGGGGGTAGCACAGATACGCAGTATTTT. Translating gives CASSQAETSGGSTDTQYF.

The chain employs TRBV28 and TRBJ1-2; possibly TRBD1 for D (6 bases). Germline values: CDR1 MDHEN, CDR2 SYDVKM. The CDR3 is 14 residues long. Trimming took off 2 bases at V and 8 bases at J, with 15 bases between the two ends. The CDR3 loop reads CASSLVAGVLGYTF. CDR3 coding DNA: TGTGCCAGCAGTTTAGTGGCAGGGGTATTGGGCTACACCTTC.

The genes are TRBV6-6 and TRBJ2-5; D could derive from TRBD1 or TRBD2 (5 bases each). The J call could be wrong; TRBJ2-7 is a better fit for the DNA end. This CDR3 contains 14 residues. Germline V gene lookup returns CDR1 MNHNY and CDR2 SVGAGI (reference sequence). CDR3 sequence (DNA): TGTGCCAGCAGTTCCGGGAAGGACACCTACGAGCAGTACTTC. This codes for CASSSGKDTYEQYF.

This chain uses TRBV12-3 or TRBV12-4 with TRBJ2-5, with D perhaps given as TRBD1 or TRBD2 (5 bases each). Trimming took off 3 bases at V and 3 bases at J, with 11 bases between the two ends. The CDR3 extends over 14 amino acids. The chain's CDR3 is CASSFLWGKETQYF. In DNA, the CDR3 is TGTGCCAGCAGTTTTCTCTGGGGGAAAGAGACCCAGTACTTC.

The chain links TRBV4-2 to TRBJ2-7; D is tentatively TRBD1 or TRBD2 (5 bases each). The CDR3 has 15 amino acids. V shed 3 bases and J shed 0 bases, with 12 bases lying between them. Germline CDR1 and CDR2: LGHNA and YNFKEQ. CDR3 in DNA: TGTGCCAGCAGCCAGGGACGGTCCCTCTCCTACGAGCAGTACTTC. Its translation is CASSQGRSLSYEQYF.

The gene calls are TRBV5-1 and TRBJ1-4; D not resolved. Germline CDR1 and CDR2: SGHRS and YFSETQ. CDR3 length: 15 amino acids. The ends were cut back, 1 base at V and 6 bases at J, with 13 bases in the middle. CDR3 amino acids: CASSLKGSLDEKLFF. DNA of the CDR3: TGCGCCAGCAGCTTGAAAGGCAGTTTAGATGAAAAACTGTTTTTT.

This chain links TRBV24-1 with TRBJ2-5; 14 bases line up with TRBD2. Judging by the DNA end, TRBJ2-1 fits better; the J call may be wrong. In germline, CDR1 is KGHDR, CDR2 SFDVKD. The CDR3 extends over 15 amino acids. The CDR3 sequence is CATRTSGGTYNEQFF. CDR3 nucleotide sequence: TGTGCCACCCGGACTAGCGGGGGGACATACAATGAGCAGTTCTTC.

This chain links TRBV6-1 with TRBJ2-6, with D uncertain. The CDR3 loop spans 16 amino acids. From germline, CDR1 is MNHNS and CDR2 SASEGT. Trimming pared 6 bases from V and 0 bases from J, leaving 12 bases between. CDR3 in amino acids: CASRKAWNSGANVLTF. In DNA, the CDR3 is TGTGCCAGCAGGAAGGCTTGGAACTCTGGGGCCAACGTCCTGACTTTC.

The V gene is TRBV10-3, the J gene TRBJ1-5; 9 bases map to TRBD1. CDR1 and CDR2 (germline): ENHRY, SYGVKD. Germline trimming cut 6 bases from V and 4 bases from J; bases unmatched to any gene: 7. This CDR3 is built from 15 residues. As DNA, the CDR3 is TGTGCCATCAGCCCGGGACAGGGCCGGAATCAGCCCCAGCATTTT. It codes for CAISPGQGRNQPQHF.

This clonotype was seen a handful of times. The V gene is TRBV25-1, the J gene TRBJ2-7; either TRBD1 or TRBD2 may supply D (5 bases each). V lost 1 base and J lost 3, with 16 bases in between. The CDR3 is 16 amino acids. Per the germline V gene, CDR1 is MGHDK and CDR2 is SYGVNS. The CDR3 nucleotides read TGTGCCAGCAGTGAATCCCTAGCCGGGGCCTACTACGAGCAGTACTTC. Protein sequence: CASSESLAGAYYEQYF.

J is TRBJ2-4 and V is TRBV5-4; no clear D gene. Germline V gives CDR1 SGHNT, CDR2 YYREEE (reference sequence). CDR3 length: 14 residues. V lost 1 base and J 7 bases, leaving 12 bases between the germline ends. The chain's CDR3 is CASSLQAYENIQYF. DNA of the CDR3: TGTGCCAGCAGCTTGCAGGCTTACGAGAACATTCAGTACTTC.

The rearrangement uses TRBV12-3 or TRBV12-4 and TRBJ2-7; D might be TRBD2 (6 bases). V was cut by 6 bases and J by 2 bases, with 14 bases left in between. This CDR3 is built from 14 residues. The CDR3 here is CASSLSGGPYEQYF. CDR3 nucleotides: TGTGCCAGCAGCCTCTCCGGGGGTCCCTACGAGCAGTACTTC.

V usage is TRBV20-1 and J usage is TRBJ2-5, with D perhaps given as TRBD1 or TRBD2 (5 bases each). This CDR3 has 14 amino acids. The germline V gene has CDR1 DFQATT and CDR2 SNEGSKA (reference sequence). V was pared by 2 bases and J by 5 bases, with 15 bases between. The CDR3 bases are TGCAGTGCTAGACTTAGGGGTAGGAGGGAGACCCAGTACTTC. Translated: CSARLRGRRETQYF.

This clonotype was counted once. This chain uses TRBV12-3 or TRBV12-4 with TRBJ2-5, with unresolved D. The J call is in doubt because the DNA end fits TRBJ2-1 better. CDR3 length: 13 residues. CDR3 loop: CASSSYDGNEQFF. CDR3 DNA: TGTGCCAGCAGTTCCTATGACGGGAATGAGCAGTTCTTC.

The chain couples TRBV6-2 or TRBV6-3 to TRBJ2-1, with 7 bases matching TRBD2. J was trimmed by 6 bases and V by 0 bases; bases with no gene match: 11. Germline V gene sequence: CDR1 MNHEY, CDR2 SVGEGT. The CDR3 is 17 residues long. The CDR3 sequence is CASSYSTRAGRINEQFF. The CDR3 nucleotides read TGTGCCAGCAGTTACTCTACCCGAGCGGGGAGGATCAATGAGCAGTTCTTC.

V is TRBV18 and J is TRBJ2-7, with 7 bases that match TRBD1. CDR1 and CDR2 from the germline V gene are KGHSH and LQKENI. V lost 5 bases and J lost 3; bases outside the gene matches: 7. The CDR3 covers 14 residues. CDR3 protein: CASSAGQAIYEQYF. The CDR3 nucleotides read TGTGCCAGCTCAGCAGGACAGGCAATCTACGAGCAGTACTTC.

A remark on this clonotype: One junction end disagrees with the germline gene, perhaps due to a read error. J is TRBJ1-1 and V is TRBV24-1; tentative D call: TRBD1 (5 bases). The CDR3 covers 14 residues. Germline-derived CDR1 and CDR2 are KGHDR and SFDVKD. The CDR3 DNA sequence: TGTGCCACCGGTGAGAGGGACCGAGACACTGAAGCTTTCTTT. It encodes CATGERDRDTEAFF.

The V call is TRBV20-1, the J call TRBJ2-2, with no clear D. V lost 2 bases to trimming and J lost 1 base, with 11 bases between them. Germline CDR1 DFQATT, CDR2 SNEGSKA (reference sequence). The CDR3 length is 15 residues. The CDR3 DNA reads as TGCAGTGCTAGATCTCCTGACTGGAACACCGGGGAGCTGTTTTTT. This codes for CSARSPDWNTGELFF.

The chain uses TRBV7-2 and TRBJ1-2, with D unresolved. The V end lost 5 bases, the J end lost 5 bases, and 18 bases lay between the germline ends. Germline CDR1 reads SGHTA; CDR2 reads FQGNSA. The CDR3 contains 15 residues. CDR3 sequence reads: CASSAPGIPIYGYTF. The CDR3 DNA follows: TGTGCCAGCAGCGCCCCCGGGATTCCTATATATGGCTACACCTTC.

The rearrangement links TRBV30 to TRBJ1-1; a possible D gene is TRBD1 (5 bases). The CDR3 contains 12 residues. V dropped 5 bases and J dropped 3 bases, with 10 bases sitting between them. Germline lookup yields CDR1 GTSNPN and CDR2 SVGIG (reference sequence). CDR3 nucleotide sequence: TGTGCCTGGGGGGGTGACTACACTGAAGCTTTCTTT. Its translation: CAWGGDYTEAFF.